Below, 4 T cell receptor beta chains from the same sample are listed, as sequenced in a study of T cell responses to AZD1222 COVID-19 vaccine. Data came from immunoSEQ multiplex PCR; TCRdb stores just in-frame clones and leaves some out. This table has some 190,000 clones, 85% to 90% appearing once. This material consisted of peripheral blood, taken on day 0 of AZD1222 vaccination. These receptors all come from an adult in good health.

The CDR3 is CAWSVLVTGELFF. CDR3 DNA sequence: TGTGCCTGGAGTGTACTTGTGACCGGGGAGCTGTTTTTT. This rearrangement joins TRBV30 to TRBJ2-2; D is unclear. With 0 bases removed from V and 5 bases from J, the gap between germline ends came to 7 bases. The germline V gene encodes CDR1 GTSNPN and CDR2 SVGIG (reference sequence). The CDR3 consists of 13 residues.

The rearrangement links TRBV10-3 to TRBJ1-6, with 10 bases identical to TRBD1. Per the germline V gene, CDR1 is ENHRY and CDR2 is SYGVKD. J was trimmed by 9 bases and V by 0 bases; bases with no gene match: 11. The CDR3 is 18 residues long. The CDR3 here is CAISESTRGQGFGSPLHF. The CDR3, as DNA: TGTGCCATCAGTGAGTCGACTCGGGGACAGGGGTTCGGTTCACCCCTCCACTTT.

This chain uses TRBV5-4 with TRBJ2-7; 11 nucleotides agree with TRBD1. After removal of 1 base from V and 1 base from J, the junction contained 13 bases not matched to a gene. Germline CDR1 and CDR2: SGHNT and YYREEE (reference sequence). This CDR3 contains 19 residues. CDR3 amino acids: CASSLRHWDRGKVSYEQYV. The DNA for the CDR3 is TGTGCCAGCAGCTTGAGGCATTGGGACAGGGGGAAAGTATCCTACGAGCAGTACGTC.

V and J are TRBV6-1 and TRBJ2-7, with D possibly being TRBD2 (5 bases). From germline, CDR1 is MNHNS and CDR2 SASEGT. The CDR3 consists of 16 residues. The ends were cut back, 1 base at V and 3 bases at J, with 16 bases in the middle. CDR3 sequence (DNA): TGTGCCAGCAGTGAAGAAGGATCCAGGACTTACTACGAGCAGTACTTC. It is translated as CASSEEGSRTYYEQYF.